The clone carrying this T cell receptor (beta chain) appeared a few times. Its specificity is not known. This entry comes from a study of T cells after yellow fever vaccination. Study outcomes and limitations: Contamination by abundant bulk-population clonotypes could be present in FACS-sorted repertoires.

TCRdb redid the calling of the 5' RACE reads with MiXCR, one entry per CDR3 protein. The data contain some 500,000 distinct CDR3 sequences, about 14% of them seen just once; the ten biggest clones take up roughly an eighth. Per germline, CDR1 SGHTA and CDR2 FQGNSA. This CDR3 spans 18 amino acids. Trimming removed 5 bases from V and 5 bases from J, with 27 bases in between. This TCR was recovered from a man in his thirties or forties who received the YFV17D yellow fever vaccine. The chain joins TRBV7-2 to TRBJ1-2, with D hard to call. The sequenced sample was PBMCs, obtained on the day of the yellow fever booster vaccination. The DNA of the CDR3 is TGTGCCAGCAGCCTAAGCGGAACGGGCCGGATTACCCTTTATGGCTACACCTTC. Protein product: CASSLSGTGRITLYGYTF. Filled out from reference TRBV7-2 and TRBJ1-2, the complete variable domain reads GAGVSQSPSNKVTEKGKDVELRCDPISGHTALYWYRQSLGQGLEFLIYFQGNSAPDKSGLPSDRFSAERTGGSVSTLTIQRTQQEDSAVYLCASSLSGTGRITLYGYTFGSGTRLTVV.